The clone carrying this T cell receptor (beta chain) was seen a few times. How the authors handled the data: Amplification from reference gene primers served as the basis for estimated nucleated cell counts. The repertoire was sequenced with immunoSEQ multiplex PCR; TCRdb's copy has only in-frame clones and lacks some. The V and J calls and clone size were taken over from that table, and D and trimming were inferred from the DNA. The table lists about 150,000 clones, approximately 86% of them singletons. Germline lookup yields CDR1 ENHRY and CDR2 SYGVKD. The V gene lost 2 bases and the J gene lost 3 bases, with 10 bases spanning the gap. This CDR3 contains 14 residues. The sample is drawn from a study of blood T cell repertoires in COVID-19. Looking at the study overall: COVID-19 samples, acute and convalescent, were from the United States, Italy and Spain. PBMCs, B-cell-depleted T cells, or T cells provided the cDNA or gDNA that made up the material.

The sequence was collected from a woman in her sixties with active or convalescent COVID-19. V is TRBV10-3 and J is TRBJ1-2; no firm D call. The sequencing sample was made of peripheral blood. The CDR3 DNA reads as TGTGCCATCAGTGAGGGGCCAGGTGACTATGGCTACACCTTC. Encoded protein: CAISEGPGDYGYTF.